Sequencing of this T cell receptor (beta chain) was carried out in a study of blood T cell repertoires in COVID-19. Study context: Spain, Italy and the United States supplied samples that represented acute and convalescent COVID-19.

Under the authors' procedure: Scientists estimated how many nucleated cells there were by amplifying reference gene primers. Generated by immunoSEQ multiplex PCR, the TCRdb table keeps only in-frame clones and is missing some. From that table come the V and J calls and clone size; the DNA was used to work out D and trimming. The data hold under 300,000 clones, with roughly 79% observed a single time. This CDR3 region has 15 residues. The germline V and J ends were trimmed by 0 bases and 0 bases, with 7 bases remaining between them. From germline, CDR1 is SGHNT and CDR2 YYREEE (reference sequence). V and J are TRBV5-4 and TRBJ1-3; D is unclear. This TCR came from a woman aged 55-69 years with active or convalescent COVID-19. What was sequenced was peripheral blood. DNA for the CDR3: TGTGCCAGCAGCTTGGAGCCCATCTCTGGAAACACCATATATTTT. The encoded protein is CASSLEPISGNTIYF.